Listed below are T cell receptor beta chains from one sample, sequenced in a study of shared clonotypes between healthy human individuals. Profiling relied on immunoSEQ multiplex PCR, and the TCRdb table lists in-frame clones only, not all of them. This sample yields about 1.5 million clones, of which 95% to 99% are seen a single time; less than 0.55% belongs to the top ten. The material sequenced was naive CD4+ T cells sorted from blood. The receptors were sampled from a man between 25 and 39 years old in good health. CDR3s include the opening cysteine and the closing phenylalanine or tryptophan. A D gene is named only where the DNA matches it firmly. Expanded clones are given a class, and other clones once, few, many or no size at all.

>TRBV25-1|TRBD2|.|TRBJ2-3
TGTGCCAGCAGTAAGACTAGCGGGAGGGGCACAGATACGCAGTATTTT
CASSKTSGRGTDTQYF
>TRBV18|.|once|TRBJ2-1
TGTGCCAGCTCACCAGAAGGACTCTCCCGCGAGCAGTTCTTC
CASSPEGLSREQFF
>TRBV5-5|TRBD1|.|TRBJ1-5
TGTGCCAGCAGCGCCGGGACAGGGGTCTTTCAGCCCCAGCATTTT
CASSAGTGVFQPQHF
>TRBV11-2|.|.|TRBJ2-2
TGTGCCAGCAGCTTAATAGTGGGGACGAACACCGGGGAGCTGTTTTTT
CASSLIVGTNTGELFF
>TRBV2|.|.|TRBJ1-1
TGTGCCAGCAGTGTCAGCGTGAACACTGAAGCTTTCTTT
CASSVSVNTEAFF
>TRBV27|.|.|TRBJ1-5
TGTGCCAGCAGTTTACAGGGGCATCAGCCCCAGCATTTT
CASSLQGHQPQHF
>TRBV6-1|.|.|TRBJ2-7
TGTGCCAGCAGTGAAAATGCTCGGGGAATCGAGCAGTACTTC
CASSENARGIEQYF
>TRBV5-1|TRBD2|.|TRBJ2-5
TGCGCCAGCAGCTTGGTGACTAGCGGGGATACCCAGTACTTC
CASSLVTSGDTQYF
>TRBV5-4|.|.|TRBJ2-5
TGTGCCAGCAGCTTACCAGCCCGAAAGGAGACCCAGTACTTC
CASSLPARKETQYF
>TRBV7-7|TRBD1|.|TRBJ1-4
TGTGCCAGCAGCTTACGGGACAGGGATTTTTATCTAGGGGCAAAACTGTTTTTT
CASSLRDRDFYLGAKLFF
>TRBV4-2|.|.|TRBJ2-4
TGTGCCAGCAGCCAAGAAGCACGACCCCCGGACATTCAGTACTTC
CASSQEARPPDIQYF
>TRBV7-8|.|.|TRBJ2-6
TGTGCCAGCAGCGTTAGGGGTTTGGCTGGGGCCAACGTCCTGACTTTC
CASSVRGLAGANVLTF
>TRBV7-2|.|.|TRBJ2-7
TGTGCCAGCAGTTTTCGCCCTGGCTATTCCTACGAGCAGTACTTC
CASSFRPGYSYEQYF
>TRBV7-2|.|.|TRBJ2-1
TGTGCCAGCAGCTTCCGGCAGGGGTCGGACAATGAGCAGTTCTTC
CASSFRQGSDNEQFF
>TRBV9|TRBD2|.|TRBJ2-3
TGTGCCAGCAGCGTAGAGGGGCTAGCGGGAGGGCCGTTGACAGATACGCAGTATTTT
CASSVEGLAGGPLTDTQYF
>TRBV10-3|.|.|TRBJ1-5
TGTGCCATCAGTGAGTCGGGACCGGTCAATCAGCCCCAGCATTTT
CAISESGPVNQPQHF
>TRBV18|TRBD2|once|TRBJ2-4
TGTGCCAGCTCACCTGGACTAGCGGGAGTGCTAGCCAAAAACATTCAGTACTTC
CASSPGLAGVLAKNIQYF
>TRBV27|.|.|TRBJ1-2
TGTGCCAGCAGTTCGGGATTTAACTATGGCTACACCTTC
CASSSGFNYGYTF
>TRBV4-3|TRBD2|.|TRBJ2-1
TGCGCCAGCAGCCAAGGACTAGCGGGAGGGTACAATGAGCAGTTCTTC
CASSQGLAGGYNEQFF
>TRBV7-6|TRBD1|.|TRBJ2-5
TGTGCCAGCAGCCAAGATGGGAGGGTGAACAGGGGGCCCCTCGGAGAGACCCAGTACTTC
CASSQDGRVNRGPLGETQYF
>TRBV15|.|.|TRBJ2-4
TGTGCCACCAGTAAGGTTTCCAAAAACATTCAGTACTTC
CATSKVSKNIQYF
>TRBV6-1|.|.|TRBJ2-1
TGTGCCAGCAGGCGGATTGTCGATGAGCAGTTCTTC
CASRRIVDEQFF
>TRBV18|.|.|TRBJ2-7
TGTGCCAGCTCACCCCCAGGCCGCTCCTACGAGCAGTACTTC
CASSPPGRSYEQYF
>TRBV11-2|.|.|TRBJ2-2
TGTGCCAGCAGCTTAGTCAGGTCGGTCACCGGGGAGCTGTTTTTT
CASSLVRSVTGELFF
>TRBV9|TRBD2|.|TRBJ2-7
TGTGCCAGCAGCGTCCACGGGACTAGCCAGAACGAGCAGTACTTC
CASSVHGTSQNEQYF
>TRBV20-1|.|.|TRBJ1-2
TGCAGTGCTAGTACAGGGAACGGCTACACCTTC
CSASTGNGYTF
>TRBV6-5|.|once|TRBJ2-3
TGTGCCAGCAGTTACTCGATATCAGGAGTCACAGATACGCAGTATTTT
CASSYSISGVTDTQYF
>TRBV7-3|.|.|TRBJ2-2
TGTGCCAGCAGCAGATCAGGGACGAACACCGGGGAGCTGTTTTTT
CASSRSGTNTGELFF
>TRBV9|.|.|TRBJ2-7
TGTGCCAGCAAAACGGGCAGGGGCGGATACGAGCAGTACTTC
CASKTGRGGYEQYF
>TRBV19|TRBD1|once|TRBJ1-4
TGTGCCAGTAGTCGGAGGACAGGGGCTGGTAATGAAAAACTGTTTTTT
CASSRRTGAGNEKLFF
>TRBV7-3|.|.|TRBJ2-7
TGTGCCAGCAGCCTACATACGCCGGGCGAGCAGTACTTC
CASSLHTPGEQYF
>TRBV9|.|.|TRBJ2-2
TGTGCCAGCAGCGTAGCATCAACCCAGCTAGGGAGCACCGGGGAGCTGTTTTTT
CASSVASTQLGSTGELFF